This is a list of T cell receptor beta chains from one sample in a study of blood T cell repertoires in COVID-19. The method was immunoSEQ multiplex PCR; TCRdb's version includes in-frame clones alone and lacks a portion of them. The sample lists hundreds of thousands of clones, approximately 89% occurring once. Sequenced input: peripheral blood. The source of these receptors is a woman aged 60-75 years with COVID-19, enrolled during active disease. Each CDR3 is given with its conserved first and last residue. The order of the fields is clone size, J gene, D gene, V gene, CDR3 length, CDR3 DNA, CDR3 protein. The D gene is left open where the match is weak. Clone size, where shown, is once, few, many, or a class for clones that have expanded.

NA | TRBJ2-7 | NA | TRBV21-1 | 18 | TGTGCCAGCTTTGTACTCCCGGGACAAGTAGACTCAGGCTACGAGCAGTACTTC | CASFVLPGQVDSGYEQYF
once | TRBJ2-1 | TRBD2 | TRBV5-1 | 15 | TGCGCCAGCAGCCCCACTAGCGGAGGCCTCAATGAGCAGTTCTTC | CASSPTSGGLNEQFF
NA | TRBJ1-3 | TRBD1 | TRBV7-8 | 15 | TGTGCCAGCAGCGGACCAGGGGGCTCTGGAAACACCATATATTTT | CASSGPGGSGNTIYF
NA | TRBJ2-2 | NA | TRBV10-3 | 14 | TGTGCCATCGGTCGGGGGTATGAAGCCGGGGAGCTGTTTTTT | CAIGRGYEAGELFF
once | TRBJ1-1 | NA | TRBV11-2 | 14 | TGTGCCAGCAGCCAACCTACAGCGAACACTGAAGCTTTCTTT | CASSQPTANTEAFF
NA | TRBJ2-1 | TRBD2 | TRBV7-3 | 16 | TGTGCCAGCAGCGTTGTAGCGGGGAGCTCCTACAATGAGCAGTTCTTC | CASSVVAGSSYNEQFF
NA | TRBJ1-5 | NA | TRBV6-5 | 15 | TGTGCCAGCAGTTACACCCGGGGAGGGAGTCAGCCCCAGCATTTT | CASSYTRGGSQPQHF
once | TRBJ2-1 | TRBD2 | TRBV19 | 17 | TGTGCCAGTAGTATCGCCCAACTAGCGGGGGGCGGATATGAGCAGTTCTTC | CASSIAQLAGGGYEQFF
NA | TRBJ1-1 | TRBD1 | TRBV6-5 | 15 | TGTGCCAGCAGTTCCCGGGACAGGGTGGACACTGAAGCTTTCTTT | CASSSRDRVDTEAFF
NA | TRBJ1-1 | TRBD1 | TRBV5-1 | 16 | TGCGCCAGCACCGAACGACAGGGACCGATAAACACTGAAGCTTTCTTT | CASTERQGPINTEAFF
NA | TRBJ1-6 | NA | TRBV3-1/TRBV3-2 | 15 | TGTGCCAGCAGCCAGGCGGCAAGGAGTAATTCACCCCTCCACTTT | CASSQAARSNSPLHF
NA | TRBJ2-7 | TRBD1 | TRBV11-1 | 15 | TGTGCCAGCAGCTTAACTGGGGACAGGGGCTACGAGCAGTACTTC | CASSLTGDRGYEQYF
many | TRBJ2-5 | NA | TRBV2 | 18 | TGTGCCAGCAGTGAATCCAACGCCCCGGCGGGATTTGGAGAGACCCAGTACTTC | CASSESNAPAGFGETQYF
NA | TRBJ1-4 | TRBD1 | TRBV7-3 | 14 | TGTGCCAGCAGCCCGACAGGGGCGAATGAAAAACTGTTTTTT | CASSPTGANEKLFF
NA | TRBJ2-4 | NA | TRBV18 | 17 | TGTGCCAGCTCACCGGCCGGACATCCCCTAGCCAAAAACATTCAGTACTTC | CASSPAGHPLAKNIQYF
NA | TRBJ1-5 | NA | TRBV5-4 | 16 | TGTGCCAGCAGCACCTACAGGGAGGGTGGCAATCAGCCCCAGCATTTT | CASSTYREGGNQPQHF
NA | TRBJ1-2 | NA | TRBV3-1/TRBV3-2 | 13 | TGTGCCAGCAGCCAAGCTAGAGACTATGGCTACACCTTC | CASSQARDYGYTF
NA | TRBJ2-3 | TRBD2 | TRBV4-2 | 16 | TGTGCCAGCAGCCGTCTCACTAGCGGGGGGGGAGATACGCAGTATTTT | CASSRLTSGGGDTQYF
NA | TRBJ2-3 | TRBD2 | TRBV29-1 | 13 | TGCAGCGTCGAGCGGGGGGTTACAGATACGCAGTATTTT | CSVERGVTDTQYF
NA | TRBJ1-5 | TRBD1 | TRBV9 | 15 | TGTGCCAGCAGCGGACAGGGGGCGATCCTACAGCCCCAGCATTTT | CASSGQGAILQPQHF
NA | TRBJ1-5 | NA | TRBV3-1/TRBV3-2 | 17 | TGTGCCAGCAGCCAAGGAGGGGGGGCTTACGGCAATCAGCCCCAGCATTTT | CASSQGGGAYGNQPQHF
NA | TRBJ1-1 | NA | TRBV6-5 | 15 | TGTGCCAGCACCGGAAAGGGAGGGATTAACACTGAAGCTTTCTTT | CASTGKGGINTEAFF
NA | TRBJ1-5 | TRBD1 | TRBV29-1 | 14 | TGCAGCGTAGCCGGGACAGGGGTAGATCAGCCCCAGCATTTT | CSVAGTGVDQPQHF
NA | TRBJ1-6 | NA | TRBV27 | 14 | TGTGCCAGCAGAGCAGGGACACCTCATTCACCCCTCCACTTT | CASRAGTPHSPLHF
NA | TRBJ1-1 | NA | TRBV5-4 | 14 | TGTGCCAGCAGTGATCGGAGAAGGAACACTGAAGCTTTCTTT | CASSDRRRNTEAFF
NA | TRBJ1-6 | TRBD1 | TRBV5-1 | 19 | TGCGCCAGCAGCCCGCGAGACAGGGGGCAAGTTTGGTCGAATTCACCCCTCCACTTT | CASSPRDRGQVWSNSPLHF
once | TRBJ2-1 | TRBD2 | TRBV5-1 | 16 | TGCGCCAGCAGCTCCGTACCTAGCGGGGGATACAATGAGCAGTTCTTC | CASSSVPSGGYNEQFF
NA | TRBJ2-3 | TRBD2 | TRBV5-1 | 16 | TGCGCCAGCAGCTTGGCTGGCGGGGGGATCACAGATACGCAGTATTTT | CASSLAGGGITDTQYF
NA | TRBJ2-3 | TRBD2 | TRBV4-2 | 16 | TGTGCCAGCAGCCCCCGGGGGGACCGGAGCACAGATACGCAGTATTTT | CASSPRGDRSTDTQYF
NA | TRBJ1-3 | NA | TRBV11-3 | 13 | TGTGCCAGCAGCCAGTCCTCTGGAAACACCATATATTTT | CASSQSSGNTIYF
few | TRBJ2-5 | NA | TRBV27 | 13 | TGTGCCAGCAGCCCTCTTCCGGTTTCGACCCAGTACTTC | CASSPLPVSTQYF
NA | TRBJ1-3 | NA | TRBV4-1 | 15 | TGCGCCAGCAGCCAAGTCGTTACAGCTGGAAACACCATATATTTT | CASSQVVTAGNTIYF
NA | TRBJ2-7 | NA | TRBV11-2 | 12 | TGTGCCAGCAGCCCCCGCCGAGGTGAGCAGTACTTC | CASSPRRGEQYF
NA | TRBJ1-2 | NA | TRBV18 | 14 | TGTGCCAGCTCACCACTGACAGACGACTATGGCTACACCTTC | CASSPLTDDYGYTF
few | TRBJ1-4 | NA | TRBV7-9 | 15 | TGTGCCAGCAGCCCTTCCACCTCAAGAGGGGAAAAACTGTTTTTT | CASSPSTSRGEKLFF
few | TRBJ1-2 | NA | TRBV6-5 | 13 | TGTGCCAGCAGTACCACGACGGGGGATGGCTACACCTTC | CASSTTTGDGYTF
once | TRBJ2-2 | NA | TRBV19 | 13 | TGTGCCAGTAGCGGTCCGAACACCGGGGAGCTGTTTTTT | CASSGPNTGELFF
once | TRBJ1-6 | TRBD1 | TRBV28 | 14 | TGTGCCAGCAGACCCGGGGGCCAGGGGGCCCCCCTCCACTTT | CASRPGGQGAPLHF
NA | TRBJ1-2 | TRBD1 | TRBV16 | 13 | TGTGCCAGCAGCCAAAGACAGGGGGCAGGCTACACCTTC | CASSQRQGAGYTF
NA | TRBJ1-2 | TRBD1 | TRBV6-5 | 15 | TGTGCCAGCAGTCAGACTTTAGACAGGGACTATGGCTACACCTTC | CASSQTLDRDYGYTF
NA | TRBJ2-7 | TRBD1 | TRBV5-1 | 15 | TGCGCCAGCAGCTTTGGCAGGGGGCTGTACAACGAGCAGTACTTC | CASSFGRGLYNEQYF
NA | TRBJ1-1 | TRBD1 | TRBV5-1 | 15 | TGCGCCAGCAGCTCGACGGCAGGGGGGAACACTGAAGCTTTCTTT | CASSSTAGGNTEAFF
NA | TRBJ2-1 | TRBD1 | TRBV6-5 | 15 | TGTGCCAGCAGTAAGCGGGACAGGGATCGTAATGAGCAGTTCTTC | CASSKRDRDRNEQFF
NA | TRBJ1-3 | NA | TRBV5-1 | 14 | TGCGCCAGCATGGATCCGGGGGGCGAAAACACCATATATTTT | CASMDPGGENTIYF
NA | TRBJ1-2 | NA | TRBV11-2 | 14 | TGTGCCAGCAGCTTAGCGGGACACAGCTATGGCTACACCTTC | CASSLAGHSYGYTF
NA | TRBJ2-1 | NA | TRBV3-1/TRBV3-2 | 14 | TGTGCCAGCAGCCAACAGGGGATCAGCAATGAGCAGTTCTTC | CASSQQGISNEQFF
NA | TRBJ2-7 | TRBD1 | TRBV7-9 | 15 | TGTGCCAGCAGCTTATGGGACAGGGGAACCTACGAGCAGTACTTC | CASSLWDRGTYEQYF
NA | TRBJ2-4 | TRBD2 | TRBV28 | 15 | TGTGCCAGCAGTCCCCCCGGGACTAGAAATACCATTCAGTACTTC | CASSPPGTRNTIQYF
few | TRBJ1-6 | NA | TRBV19 | 12 | TGTGCCAGTAGGCACAAAAATTCACCCCTCCACTTT | CASRHKNSPLHF
NA | TRBJ1-1 | NA | TRBV6-5 | 15 | TGTGCCAGCAGAAGAAGACAGGTTTCGAACACTGAAGCTTTCTTT | CASRRRQVSNTEAFF
NA | TRBJ1-2 | TRBD1 | TRBV19 | 15 | TGTGCCAGTAGTTTGACAGGGGGCCCCCCGGGGGGCTACACCTTC | CASSLTGGPPGGYTF
NA | TRBJ1-2 | NA | TRBV25-1 | 13 | TGTGCCAGCAGTGAAACCAACAGCTATGGCTACACCTTC | CASSETNSYGYTF
NA | TRBJ2-1 | TRBD2 | TRBV6-5 | 15 | TGTGCCAGCAGAAATAGCGGGGGGGCGGTCAATGAGCAGTTCTTC | CASRNSGGAVNEQFF
NA | TRBJ2-1 | NA | TRBV9 | 16 | TGTGCCAGCAGCGTCAGGGGAGGGGGGCCCCCCGATGAGCAGTTCTTC | CASSVRGGGPPDEQFF
few | TRBJ1-5 | NA | TRBV7-2 | 16 | TGTGCCAGCAGCCCGATGGGTAACAGCCGCAATCAGCCCCAGCATTTT | CASSPMGNSRNQPQHF